This TCR beta chain is from a study of T cell clones after liver transplantation (dated by TCRdb to about 2019). In the study overall: Samples were obtained from ITN030ST, a randomized trial in which withdrawal of immunosuppression was attempted within 2 years of liver transplantation. After a pre-transplant mixed lymphocyte reaction, TCRbeta sequencing was used to pinpoint donor-reactive T cell clones, which were subsequently tracked in post-transplant blood. Third party-reactive TCRbeta sequences were also identified from pre-transplant MLRs to serve as an antigen-independent comparator for donor-reactive sequences. Three of the eight recipients were HCV-positive; the others were transplanted for non-autoimmune, non-viral indications. Until randomization at 12-24 months post-transplant, subjects were given standard immunosuppression, with no induction therapy. Tolerance was defined as complete withdrawal of immunosuppression for at least one year without a rise in liver enzymes beyond twice the upper limit of normal. Blood samples were collected pre-transplant, pre-randomization before withdrawal, and post-randomization after either full withdrawal or failed withdrawal. The studied cohort comprised 8 liver transplant recipients, 3 classified as tolerant and 5 as non-tolerant. Results the study describes overall, beyond this receptor: After accounting for repertoire turnover, donor-reactive detection was significantly reduced in 7 of 8 subjects for CD4 and 8 of 8 for CD8. The conclusions were preliminary, being limited by small, heterogeneous patient numbers and by non-standardized post-transplant time points. Donor-reactive sequences declined more than third party-reactive ones, suggesting partial antigen-specific deletion unrelated to withdrawal success. In two subjects, low numbers of available donor cells limited the measurable donor-reactive repertoire. In most of the 8 subjects, regardless of tolerance or HCV status, circulating donor-reactive CD4 TCRbeta sequences dropped significantly post-transplant. Because no allograft tissue specimens were available, donor-reactive T cells may have migrated into the graft instead of being deleted.

This specimen's time point label, interpreted: pre-transplant. Unstimulated PBMCs, after thawing, were stained for CD3, CD4 and CD8 and then FACS-sorted into CD3+CD4+ and CD3+CD8+ populations. All 8 studied subjects were randomized to immunosuppression withdrawal. The Qiagen DNeasy Blood and Tissue Kit was used to isolate genomic DNA. Remarks on this clone: No cognate antigen has been identified for it. No much larger clone exists at a distance of one base, and base qualities are not known.

High-throughput TCRbeta CDR3 sequencing of frozen genomic DNA was performed by immunoSEQ, with PCR amplification, mapping, bias correction and internal controls included. Under the source paper's analysis protocol: Productive rearrangements were retained, and unique TCRbeta sequences were defined by the CDR3 nucleotide sequence together with the V and J gene. For a sequence to be called donor-reactive, it needed a frequency of at least 0.01% and at least 5-fold expansion in CFSE-low cells compared with unstimulated pre-transplant cells. Per-subject minimum frequency thresholds, based on the lowest-template unstimulated sample, ensured at least 90% detection power. Jensen-Shannon divergence between the top 1000 TCRbeta sequences post-transplant and pre-transplant was used to measure repertoire turnover. Two-sided Fisher's exact tests were used to test for changes in how often donor-reactive sequences were detected. Drawn from immuneACCESS, this table holds only the in-frame rearrangements with V and J called that TCRdb kept. Clones are partly lost; checked studies trace under half to an unresolved V gene and leave the rest unexplained. The V and J calls and clone size were taken over from that table, and D and trimming were inferred from the DNA. Counted in this sample were about 74,000 clones; about four fifths of them appeared once. The ten largest clones take up roughly 0.6% of the sample.

The CDR3 numbers 17 residues from cysteine through phenylalanine. Just CDR3 DNA is preserved here, 51 bases in frame from base 1. CDR1 and CDR2 were assigned from the germline V gene as MDHEN and SYDVKM. From V the trimming removes 6 bases and from J it removes 1 base, while the gene matches leave 13 bases of the junction unaccounted for. The rearrangement combines TRBV28 with TRBJ1-1, with 8 junctional bases fitting TRBD1. The receptor was derived from a human donor who received a liver transplant. Sequenced here: CD4+ T cells from blood, sampled before liver transplant. The sequence in DNA is TGTGCCAGCAGACCAGGAGGAACAGGGGGGAGGAACACTGAAGCTTTCTTT. Its product reads: CASRPGGTGGRNTEAFF. Reference TRBV28 and TRBJ1-1 genes cover what lies past the CDR3, so the full variable domain is DVKVTQSSRYLVKRTGEKVFLECVQDMDHENMFWYRQDPGLGLRLIYFSYDVKMKEKGDIPEGYSVSREKKERFSLILESASTNQTSMYLCASRPGGTGGRNTEAFFGQGTRLTVV.